What follows are 3 T cell receptor beta chains derived from one specimen sequenced in a study of T cells in Graves' hyperthyroidism and ophthalmopathy. Amplified regions were TCR beta CDR3 sequences from RNA transcripts. With the HTBI primer set, the TCR CDR3 went through a first round of RT-PCR. MiXCR, run by TCRdb on the multiplex PCR reads, gives a single entry per CDR3 protein. Of 600,000 to 900,000 distinct CDR3 sequences listed, 16% are singletons. Material for sequencing was blood. These receptors came from a man between 18 and 29 years old with Graves' hyperthyroidism.

In this sample, this clonotype turned up a few times. The chain has TRBV10-3 and TRBJ2-2; TRBD1 might be the D (5 bases). Looked up from germline, CDR1 is ENHRY and CDR2 is SYGVKD. This CDR3 has 15 amino acids. Deletions cut 6 bases from V and 7 bases from J, with 18 bases between. The CDR3 here is CAISPRQGVDGELFF. CDR3 nucleotide sequence: TGTGCCATCAGCCCGCGACAAGGGGTCGACGGGGAGCTGTTTTTT.

This clonotype was counted at least ten times. The chain uses TRBV11-2 and TRBJ2-1; 12 bases are a match to TRBD2. This CDR3 is 18 amino acids long. V gave up 2 bases and J gave up 0 bases; unmatched junction bases: 5. CDR1 is SGHAT, CDR2 FQNNGV, per germline. As DNA, the CDR3 is TGTGCCAGCAGCTTAAACCCGACTAGCGGGAGCTCCTACAATGAGCAGTTCTTC. Its translation is CASSLNPTSGSSYNEQFF. The full variable domain, its missing parts supplied by reference TRBV11-2 and TRBJ2-1, is EAGVAQSPRYKIIEKRQSVAFWCNPISGHATLYWYQQILGQGPKLLIQFQNNGVVDDSQLPKDRFSAERLKGVDSTLKIQPAKLEDSAVYLCASSLNPTSGSSYNEQFFGPGTRLTVL.

The V and J genes are TRBV7-9 and TRBJ2-2; D is perhaps TRBD2 (5 bases). Germline CDR1 SEHNR, CDR2 FQNEAQ (reference sequence). The CDR3 extends over 15 amino acids. V lost 5 bases to trimming and J lost 1 base, with 11 bases between them. As DNA, the CDR3 is TGTGCCAGCAGCCCCATCAGCGGGAACACCGGGGAGCTGTTTTTT. Translating gives CASSPISGNTGELFF.